A single sample gave rise to the 2 T cell receptor beta chains below, sequenced in a study of T-cell memory formation after mild COVID-19. TCRdb reprocessed the 5' RACE reads via MiXCR and lists one record per CDR3 protein. The data contain 350,000 to 450,000 distinct CDR3 sequences, about 15% of them seen just once; the ten biggest clones take up less than 25%. The sequencing input was PBMCs or a T cell subset sorted from them (not recorded which). The receptors come from a man between 18 and 29 years old who had mild COVID-19 (a few samples of this study predate the infection). Cell type and time point are not known.

This clonotype has more than one count but fewer than ten. The J gene is TRBJ1-6, the V gene TRBV19; D not resolved. Per the germline V gene, CDR1 is LNHDA and CDR2 is SQIVND (reference sequence). The length of the CDR3 is 18 residues. Trimming cost V 5 bases and J 4 bases, with 21 bases left between them. CDR3 in DNA: TGTGCCAGTAGTGGCCCCTCTTGGGAAGGGCTTTATAATTCACCCCTCCACTTT. It specifies CASSGPSWEGLYNSPLHF.

V gene TRBV7-2 combines with J gene TRBJ2-3; TRBD1 or TRBD2 may be the D gene (5 bases each). The V end was cut by 5 bases, the J end by 0 bases, with 12 bases between. The CDR3 runs 15 residues. Germline loops: CDR1 SGHTA, CDR2 FQGNSA. CDR3 sequence: CASSRSRDSTDTQYF. The CDR3 region has the DNA TGTGCCAGCAGCCGTTCCCGGGACAGCACAGATACGCAGTATTTT. The whole variable domain, remainder taken from reference TRBV7-2 and TRBJ2-3, is GAGVSQSPSNKVTEKGKDVELRCDPISGHTALYWYRQSLGQGLEFLIYFQGNSAPDKSGLPSDRFSAERTGGSVSTLTIQRTQQEDSAVYLCASSRSRDSTDTQYFGPGTRLTVL.